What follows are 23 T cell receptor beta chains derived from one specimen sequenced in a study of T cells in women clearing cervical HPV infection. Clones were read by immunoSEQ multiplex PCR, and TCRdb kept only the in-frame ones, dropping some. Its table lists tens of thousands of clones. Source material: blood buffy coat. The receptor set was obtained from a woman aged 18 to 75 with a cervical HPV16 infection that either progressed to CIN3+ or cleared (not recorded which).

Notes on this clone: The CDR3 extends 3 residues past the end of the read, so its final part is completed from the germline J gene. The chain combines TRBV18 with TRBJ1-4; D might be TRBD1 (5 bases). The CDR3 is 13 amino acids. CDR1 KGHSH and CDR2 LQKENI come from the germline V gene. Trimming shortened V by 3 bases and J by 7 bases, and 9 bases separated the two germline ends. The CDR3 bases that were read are TGTGCCAGCTCACCCAGGGAAGGTGAAAAA. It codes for CASSPREGEK. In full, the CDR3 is CASSPREGEKLFF.

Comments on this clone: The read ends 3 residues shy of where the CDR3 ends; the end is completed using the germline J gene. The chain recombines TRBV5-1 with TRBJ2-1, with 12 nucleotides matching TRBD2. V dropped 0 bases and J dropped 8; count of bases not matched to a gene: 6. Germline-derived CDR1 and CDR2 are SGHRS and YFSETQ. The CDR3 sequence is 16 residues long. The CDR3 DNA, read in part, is TGCGCCAGCAGCTTGGGGACTAGCGGGGTAAGCTATGAG. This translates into CASSLGTSGVSYE. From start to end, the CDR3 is CASSLGTSGVSYEQFF.

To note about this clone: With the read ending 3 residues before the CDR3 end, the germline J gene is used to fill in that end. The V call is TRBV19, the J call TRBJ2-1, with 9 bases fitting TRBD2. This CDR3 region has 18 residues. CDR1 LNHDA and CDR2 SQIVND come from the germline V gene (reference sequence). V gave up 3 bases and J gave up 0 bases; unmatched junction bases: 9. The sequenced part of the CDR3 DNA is TGTGCCAGTAGTATCGAGGCGGGGGGGCCATTCTCCTACAATGAG. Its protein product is CASSIEAGGPFSYNE. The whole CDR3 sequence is CASSIEAGGPFSYNEQFF.

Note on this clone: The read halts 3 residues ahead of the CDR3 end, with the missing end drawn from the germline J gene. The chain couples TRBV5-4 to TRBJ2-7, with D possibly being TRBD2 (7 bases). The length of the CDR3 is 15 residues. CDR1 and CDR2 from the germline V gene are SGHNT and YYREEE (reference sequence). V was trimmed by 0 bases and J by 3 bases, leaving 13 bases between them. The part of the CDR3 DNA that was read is TGTGCCAGCAGCTTGGACGCGGGGGCCATCTACGAG. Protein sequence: CASSLDAGAIYE. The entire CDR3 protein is CASSLDAGAIYEQYF.

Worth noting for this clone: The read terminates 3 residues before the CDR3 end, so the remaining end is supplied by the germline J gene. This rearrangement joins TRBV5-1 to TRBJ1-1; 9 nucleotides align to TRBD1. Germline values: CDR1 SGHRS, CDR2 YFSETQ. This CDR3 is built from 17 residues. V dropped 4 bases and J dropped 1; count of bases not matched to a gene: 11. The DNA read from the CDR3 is TGCGCCAGCAGCCGGATAGGACAGGGGACCTGGAACACTGAA. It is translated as CASSRIGQGTWNTE. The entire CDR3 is CASSRIGQGTWNTEAFF.

The covered CDR3 bases are TGTGCCAGCAGTGCGACTAGCGGGGGATTTTCCTACGAG. This encodes CASSATSGGFSYE. The whole CDR3 reads CASSATSGGFSYEQYF. This chain uses TRBV6-1 with TRBJ2-7; 12 nucleotides align to TRBD2. Read data end 3 residues before the CDR3 end; the end is taken from the germline J gene. The CDR3 has 16 amino acids. J gave up 1 base and V 4 bases, and 5 bases lay outside the gene matches. Germline lookup yields CDR1 MNHNS and CDR2 SASEGT.

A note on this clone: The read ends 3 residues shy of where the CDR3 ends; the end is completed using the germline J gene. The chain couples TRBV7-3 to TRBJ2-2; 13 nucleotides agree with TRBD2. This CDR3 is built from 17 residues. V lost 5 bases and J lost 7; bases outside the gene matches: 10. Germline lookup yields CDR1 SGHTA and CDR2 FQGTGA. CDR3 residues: CASSPTSGGIRHGELFF. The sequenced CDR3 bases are TGTGCCAGCAGCCCGACTAGCGGGGGGATTCGTCACGGGGAG.

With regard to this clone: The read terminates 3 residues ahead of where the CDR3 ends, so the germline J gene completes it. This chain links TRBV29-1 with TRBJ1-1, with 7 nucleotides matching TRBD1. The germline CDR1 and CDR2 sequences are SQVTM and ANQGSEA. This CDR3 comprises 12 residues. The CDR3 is CSVETGRGEAFF. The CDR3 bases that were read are TGCAGCGTTGAGACAGGGAGGGGGGAA.

CDR3: CASSHSVSQETQYF. The part of the CDR3 DNA that was read is TGTGCCAGCAGCCATTCCGTCAGCCAAGAGACC. This rearrangement joins TRBV4-2 to TRBJ2-5, with D hard to call. The CDR3 goes on 3 residues after the read ends, and that part is filled in from the germline J gene. Trimming removed 3 bases at V and 1 base at J, with 9 bases between. The CDR3 runs to 14 residues. Germline values: CDR1 LGHNA, CDR2 YNFKEQ.

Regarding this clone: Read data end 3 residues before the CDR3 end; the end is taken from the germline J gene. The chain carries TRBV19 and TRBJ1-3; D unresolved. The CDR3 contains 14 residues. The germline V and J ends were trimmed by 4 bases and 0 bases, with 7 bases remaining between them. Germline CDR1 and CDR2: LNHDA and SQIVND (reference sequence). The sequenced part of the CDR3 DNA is TGTGCCAGTAGTAGCATGGCCTCTGGAAACACC. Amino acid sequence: CASSSMASGNT. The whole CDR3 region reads CASSSMASGNTIYF. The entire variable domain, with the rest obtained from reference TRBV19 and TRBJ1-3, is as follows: DGGITQSPKYLFRKEGQNVTLSCEQNLNHDAMYWYRQDPGQGLRLIYYSQIVNDFQKGDIAEGYSVSREKKESFPLTVTSAQKNPTAFYLCASSSMASGNTIYFGEGSWLTVV.

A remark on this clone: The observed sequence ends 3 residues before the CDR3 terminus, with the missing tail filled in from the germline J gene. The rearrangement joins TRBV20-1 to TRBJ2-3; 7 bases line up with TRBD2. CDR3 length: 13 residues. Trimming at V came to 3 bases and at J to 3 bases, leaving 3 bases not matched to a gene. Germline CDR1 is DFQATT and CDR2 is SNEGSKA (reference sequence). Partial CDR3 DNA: TGCAGTGCTAGTGGCGGGGGAACAGATACG. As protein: CSASGGGTDT. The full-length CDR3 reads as CSASGGGTDTQYF.

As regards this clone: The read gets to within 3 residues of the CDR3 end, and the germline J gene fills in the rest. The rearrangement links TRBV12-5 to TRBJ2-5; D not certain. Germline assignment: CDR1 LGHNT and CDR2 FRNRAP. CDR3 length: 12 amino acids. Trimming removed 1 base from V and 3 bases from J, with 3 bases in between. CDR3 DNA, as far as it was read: TGTGCTAGTGGTTTGGAGGAAGAGACC. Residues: CASGLEEET. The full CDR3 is CASGLEEETQYF. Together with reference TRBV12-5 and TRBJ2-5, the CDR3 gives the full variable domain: DARVTQTPRHKVTEMGQEVTMRCQPILGHNTVFWYRQTMMQGLELLAYFRNRAPLDDSGMPKDRFSAEMPDATLATLKIQPSEPRDSAVYFCASGLEEETQYFGPGTRLLVL.

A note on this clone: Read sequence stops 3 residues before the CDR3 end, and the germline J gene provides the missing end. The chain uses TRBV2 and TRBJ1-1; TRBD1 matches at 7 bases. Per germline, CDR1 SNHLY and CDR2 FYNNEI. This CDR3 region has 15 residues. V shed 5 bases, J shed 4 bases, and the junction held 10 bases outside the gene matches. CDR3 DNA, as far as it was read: TGTGCCAGCAGTCCGCGACAGGGACGGGGCACTGAA. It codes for CASSPRQGRGTE. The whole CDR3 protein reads CASSPRQGRGTEAFF. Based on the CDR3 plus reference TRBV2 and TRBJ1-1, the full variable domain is EPEVTQTPSHQVTQMGQEVILRCVPISNHLYFYWYRQILGQKVEFLVSFYNNEISEKSEIFDDQFSVERPDGSNFTLKIRSTKLEDSAMYFCASSPRQGRGTEAFFGQGTRLTVV.

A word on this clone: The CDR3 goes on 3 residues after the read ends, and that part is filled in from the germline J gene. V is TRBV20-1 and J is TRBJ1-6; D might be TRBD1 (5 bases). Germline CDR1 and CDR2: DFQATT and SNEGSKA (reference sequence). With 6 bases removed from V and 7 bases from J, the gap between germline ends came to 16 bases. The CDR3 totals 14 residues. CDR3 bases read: TGCAGTGCATCGGAGGGGTGGGCGAATTCACCC. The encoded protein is CSASEGWANSP. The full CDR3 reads CSASEGWANSPLHF.

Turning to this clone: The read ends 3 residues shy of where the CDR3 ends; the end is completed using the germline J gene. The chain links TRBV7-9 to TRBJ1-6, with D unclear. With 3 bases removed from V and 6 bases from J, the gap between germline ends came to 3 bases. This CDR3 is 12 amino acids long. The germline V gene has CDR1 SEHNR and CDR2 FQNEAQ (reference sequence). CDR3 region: CASSFLNSPLHF. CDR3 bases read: TGTGCCAGCAGCTTTCTTAATTCACCC.

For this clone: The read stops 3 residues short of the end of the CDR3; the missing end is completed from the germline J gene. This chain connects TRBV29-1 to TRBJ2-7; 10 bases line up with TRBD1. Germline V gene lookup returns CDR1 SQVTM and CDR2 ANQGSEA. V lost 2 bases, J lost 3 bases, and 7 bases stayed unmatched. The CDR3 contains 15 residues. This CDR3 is CSVERGQGLYYEQYF. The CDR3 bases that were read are TGCAGCGTTGAAAGGGGACAGGGGTTATACTACGAG.

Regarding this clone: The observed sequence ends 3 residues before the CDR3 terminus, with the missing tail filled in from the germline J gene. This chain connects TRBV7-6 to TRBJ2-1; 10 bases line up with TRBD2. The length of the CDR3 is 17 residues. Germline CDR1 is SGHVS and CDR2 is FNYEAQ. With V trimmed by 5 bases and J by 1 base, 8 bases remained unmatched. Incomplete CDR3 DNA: TGTGCCAGCAGCCCCCTGGTAGCGGGGGGTTCCTACAATGAG. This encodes CASSPLVAGGSYNE. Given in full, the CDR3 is CASSPLVAGGSYNEQFF.

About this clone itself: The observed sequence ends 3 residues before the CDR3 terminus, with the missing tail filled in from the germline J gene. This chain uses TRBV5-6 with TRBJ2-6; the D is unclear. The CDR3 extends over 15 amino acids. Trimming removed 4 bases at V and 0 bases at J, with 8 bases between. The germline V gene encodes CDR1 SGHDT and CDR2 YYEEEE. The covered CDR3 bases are TGTGCCAGCAGCCCAGACTTCTCTGGGGCCAACGTC. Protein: CASSPDFSGANV. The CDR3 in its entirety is CASSPDFSGANVLTF.

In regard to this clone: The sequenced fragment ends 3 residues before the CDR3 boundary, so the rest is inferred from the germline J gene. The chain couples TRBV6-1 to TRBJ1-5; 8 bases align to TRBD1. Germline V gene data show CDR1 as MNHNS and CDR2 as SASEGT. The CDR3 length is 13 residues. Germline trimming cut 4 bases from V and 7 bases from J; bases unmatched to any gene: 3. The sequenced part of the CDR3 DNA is TGTGCCAGCAGTGCGGACAGGGTCCAGCCC. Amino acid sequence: CASSADRVQP. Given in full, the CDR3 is CASSADRVQPQHF.

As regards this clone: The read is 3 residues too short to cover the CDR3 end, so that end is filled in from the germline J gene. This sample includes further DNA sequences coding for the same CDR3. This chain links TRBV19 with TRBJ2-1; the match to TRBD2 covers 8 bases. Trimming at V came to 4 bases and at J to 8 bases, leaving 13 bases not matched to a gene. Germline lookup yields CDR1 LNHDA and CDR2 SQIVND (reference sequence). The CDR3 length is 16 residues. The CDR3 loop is CASSTPGGGTPDEQFF. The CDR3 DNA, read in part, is TGTGCCAGTAGTACCCCTGGCGGGGGGACCCCCGATGAG.

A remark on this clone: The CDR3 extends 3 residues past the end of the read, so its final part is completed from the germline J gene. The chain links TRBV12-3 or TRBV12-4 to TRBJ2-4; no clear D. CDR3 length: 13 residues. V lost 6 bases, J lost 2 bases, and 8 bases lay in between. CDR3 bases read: TGTGCCAGCAGCCCCTTAACCAAAAACATT. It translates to CASSPLTKNI. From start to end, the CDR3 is CASSPLTKNIQYF.

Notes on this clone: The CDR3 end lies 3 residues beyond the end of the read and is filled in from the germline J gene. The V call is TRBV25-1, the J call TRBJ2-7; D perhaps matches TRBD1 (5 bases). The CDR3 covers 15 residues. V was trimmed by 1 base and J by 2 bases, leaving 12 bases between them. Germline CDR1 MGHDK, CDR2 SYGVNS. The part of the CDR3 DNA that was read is TGTGCCAGCAGTGAATCGGCAGGGCTACCCTACGAG. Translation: CASSESAGLPYE. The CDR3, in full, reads CASSESAGLPYEQYF.

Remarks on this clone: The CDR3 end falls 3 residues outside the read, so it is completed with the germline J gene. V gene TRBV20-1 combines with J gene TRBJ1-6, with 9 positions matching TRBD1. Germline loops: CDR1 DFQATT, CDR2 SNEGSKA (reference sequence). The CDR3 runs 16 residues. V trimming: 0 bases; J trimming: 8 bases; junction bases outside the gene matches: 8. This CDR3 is CSARDLLRDRDSPLHF. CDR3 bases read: TGCAGTGCTAGAGATCTCTTAAGGGACAGGGATTCACCC.